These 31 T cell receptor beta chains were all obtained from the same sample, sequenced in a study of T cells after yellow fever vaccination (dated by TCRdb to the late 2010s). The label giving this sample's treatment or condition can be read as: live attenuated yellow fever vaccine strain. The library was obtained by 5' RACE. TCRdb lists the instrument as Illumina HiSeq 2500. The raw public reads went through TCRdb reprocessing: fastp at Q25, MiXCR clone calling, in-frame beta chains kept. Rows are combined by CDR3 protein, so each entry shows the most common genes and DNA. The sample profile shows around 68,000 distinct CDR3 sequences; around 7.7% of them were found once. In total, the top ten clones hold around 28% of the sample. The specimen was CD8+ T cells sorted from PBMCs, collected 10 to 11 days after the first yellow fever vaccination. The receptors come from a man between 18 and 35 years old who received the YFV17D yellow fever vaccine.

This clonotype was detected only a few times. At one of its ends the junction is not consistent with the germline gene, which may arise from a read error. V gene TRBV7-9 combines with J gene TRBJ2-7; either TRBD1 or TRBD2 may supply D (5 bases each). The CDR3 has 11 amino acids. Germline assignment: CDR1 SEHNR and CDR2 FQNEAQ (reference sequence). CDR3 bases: TGTGCCAGCAGCTTAGGGGACGGCTATTCTTTC. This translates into CASSLGDGYSF.

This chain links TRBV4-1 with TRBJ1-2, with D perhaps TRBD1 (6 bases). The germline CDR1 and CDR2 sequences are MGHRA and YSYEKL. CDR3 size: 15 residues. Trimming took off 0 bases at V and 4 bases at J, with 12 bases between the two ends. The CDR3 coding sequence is TGCGCCAGCAGCCAAGATGTAGGGGACATCTATGGCTACACCTTC. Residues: CASSQDVGDIYGYTF.

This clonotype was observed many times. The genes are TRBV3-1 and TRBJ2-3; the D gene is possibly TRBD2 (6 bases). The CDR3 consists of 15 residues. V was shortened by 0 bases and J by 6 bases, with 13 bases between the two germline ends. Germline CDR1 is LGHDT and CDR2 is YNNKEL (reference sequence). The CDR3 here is CASSQESGLGDTQYF. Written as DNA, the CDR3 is TGTGCCAGCAGCCAAGAGAGCGGGTTGGGGGATACGCAGTATTTT.

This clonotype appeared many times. The CDR3, as DNA: TGCAGTGCTAAGAGGGCTGACTACGAGCAGTACTTC. It codes for CSAKRADYEQYF. The V gene is TRBV20-1, the J gene TRBJ2-7; TRBD2 is a possible D gene (5 bases). This CDR3 is 12 amino acids long. The germline gives CDR1 DFQATT, CDR2 SNEGSKA (reference sequence). The V gene lost 4 bases and the J gene lost 3 bases, with 10 bases spanning the gap.

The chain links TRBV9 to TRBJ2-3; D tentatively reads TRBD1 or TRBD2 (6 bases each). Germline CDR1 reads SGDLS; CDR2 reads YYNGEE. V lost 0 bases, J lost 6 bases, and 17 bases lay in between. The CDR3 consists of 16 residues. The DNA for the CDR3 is TGTGCCAGCAGCGTAGTATGGGGGGCGACCAGGGATACGCAGTATTTT. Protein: CASSVVWGATRDTQYF. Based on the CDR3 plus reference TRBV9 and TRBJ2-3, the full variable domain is DSGVTQTPKHLITATGQRVTLRCSPRSGDLSVYWYQQSLDQGLQFLIQYYNGEERAKGNILERFSAQQFPDLHSELNLSSLELGDSALYFCASSVVWGATRDTQYFGPGTRLTVL.

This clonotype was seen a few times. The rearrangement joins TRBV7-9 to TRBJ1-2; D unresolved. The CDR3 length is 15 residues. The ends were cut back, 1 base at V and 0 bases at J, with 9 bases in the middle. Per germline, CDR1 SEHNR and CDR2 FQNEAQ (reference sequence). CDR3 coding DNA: TGTGCCAGCAGCTTAGACAACTGGGCTAACTATGGCTACACCTTC. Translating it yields CASSLDNWANYGYTF.

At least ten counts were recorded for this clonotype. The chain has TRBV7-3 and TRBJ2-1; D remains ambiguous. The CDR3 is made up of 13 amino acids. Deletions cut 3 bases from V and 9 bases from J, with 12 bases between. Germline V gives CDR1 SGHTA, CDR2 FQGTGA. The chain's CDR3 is CASSFVPRGEQFF. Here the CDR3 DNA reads TGTGCCAGCAGCTTCGTTCCGAGAGGTGAGCAGTTCTTC.

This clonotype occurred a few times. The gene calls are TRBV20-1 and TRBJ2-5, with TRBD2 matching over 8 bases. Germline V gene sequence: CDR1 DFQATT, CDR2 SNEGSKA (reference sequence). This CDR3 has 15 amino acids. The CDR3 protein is CRAILAGTSGETQYF. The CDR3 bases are TGCAGAGCGATCCTCGCCGGGACTAGTGGAGAGACCCAGTACTTC.

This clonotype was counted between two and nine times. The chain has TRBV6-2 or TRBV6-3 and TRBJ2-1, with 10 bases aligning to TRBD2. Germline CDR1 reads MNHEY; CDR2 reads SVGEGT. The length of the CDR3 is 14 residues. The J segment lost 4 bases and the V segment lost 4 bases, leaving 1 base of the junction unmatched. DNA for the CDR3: TGTGCCAGCAGTTTTAGCGGGGGGTACAATGAGCAGTTCTTC. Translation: CASSFSGGYNEQFF.

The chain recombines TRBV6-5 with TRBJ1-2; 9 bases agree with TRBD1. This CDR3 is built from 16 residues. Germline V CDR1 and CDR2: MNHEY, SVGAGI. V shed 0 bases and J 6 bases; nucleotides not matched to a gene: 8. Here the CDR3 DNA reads TGTGCCAGCAGTTACTCGACCGGGACAGGGTGGAATGGCTACACCTTC. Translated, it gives CASSYSTGTGWNGYTF.

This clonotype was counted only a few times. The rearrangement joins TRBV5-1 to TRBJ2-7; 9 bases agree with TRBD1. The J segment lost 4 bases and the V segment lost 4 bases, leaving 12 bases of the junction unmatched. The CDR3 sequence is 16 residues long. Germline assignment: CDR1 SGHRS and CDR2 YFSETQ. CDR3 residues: CASSQTPGQGFYEQYF. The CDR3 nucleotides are TGCGCCAGCAGCCAGACCCCGGGACAGGGTTTTTACGAGCAGTACTTC.

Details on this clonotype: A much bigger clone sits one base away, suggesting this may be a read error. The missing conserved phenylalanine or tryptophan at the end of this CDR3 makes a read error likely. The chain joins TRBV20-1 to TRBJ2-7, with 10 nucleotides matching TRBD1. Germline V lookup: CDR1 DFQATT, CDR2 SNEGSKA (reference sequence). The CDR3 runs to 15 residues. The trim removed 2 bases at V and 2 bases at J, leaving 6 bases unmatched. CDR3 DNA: TGCAGTGCTAGAATTGGACAGGGGGTAACCTACGAGCAGTACTCC. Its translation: CSARIGQGVTYEQYS.

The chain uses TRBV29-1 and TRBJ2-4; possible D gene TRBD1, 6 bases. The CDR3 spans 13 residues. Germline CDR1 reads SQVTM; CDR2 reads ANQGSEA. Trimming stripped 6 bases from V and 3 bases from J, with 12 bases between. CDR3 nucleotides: TGCAGCGTGAACAGGGTTGGCAAAAACATTCAGTACTTC. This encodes CSVNRVGKNIQYF.

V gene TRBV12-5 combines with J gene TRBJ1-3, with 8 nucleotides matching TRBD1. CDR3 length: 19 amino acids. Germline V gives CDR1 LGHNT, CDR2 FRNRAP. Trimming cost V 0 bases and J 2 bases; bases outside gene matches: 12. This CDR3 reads CASGLVIPDRDSPGNTIYF. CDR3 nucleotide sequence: TGTGCTAGTGGTTTGGTAATCCCGGACAGGGACTCTCCTGGAAACACCATATATTTT.

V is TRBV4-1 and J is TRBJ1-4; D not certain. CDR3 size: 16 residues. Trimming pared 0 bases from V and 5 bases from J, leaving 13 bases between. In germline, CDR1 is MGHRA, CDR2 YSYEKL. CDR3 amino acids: CASSQDSELINEKLFF. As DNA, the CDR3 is TGCGCCAGCAGCCAAGATTCAGAACTGATAAATGAAAAACTGTTTTTT.

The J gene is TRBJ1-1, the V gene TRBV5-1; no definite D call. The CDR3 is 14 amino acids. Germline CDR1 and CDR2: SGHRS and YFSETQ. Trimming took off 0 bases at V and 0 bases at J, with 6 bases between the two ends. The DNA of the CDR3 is TGCGCCAGCAGCTTGGCCACTATGAACACTGAAGCTTTCTTT. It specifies CASSLATMNTEAFF.

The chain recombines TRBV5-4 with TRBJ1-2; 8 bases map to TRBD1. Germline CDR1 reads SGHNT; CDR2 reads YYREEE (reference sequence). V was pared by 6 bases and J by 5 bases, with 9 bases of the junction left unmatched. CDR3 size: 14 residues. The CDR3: CASKNQGATYGYTF. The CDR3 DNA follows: TGTGCCAGCAAAAATCAGGGGGCTACGTATGGCTACACCTTC.

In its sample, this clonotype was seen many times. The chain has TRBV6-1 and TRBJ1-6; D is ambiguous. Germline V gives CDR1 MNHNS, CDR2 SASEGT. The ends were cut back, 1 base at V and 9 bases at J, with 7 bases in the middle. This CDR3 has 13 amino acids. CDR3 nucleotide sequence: TGTGCCAGCAGTGAAGAGGAGGGTTCACCCCTCCACTTT. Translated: CASSEEEGSPLHF.

CDR3 coding DNA: TGTGCCAGCAGCACAGGGGGGGCGAACCAAGAGACCCAGTACTTC. Amino acid sequence: CASSTGGANQETQYF. The chain employs TRBV9 and TRBJ2-5; D might be TRBD1 (8 bases). CDR1 and CDR2 (germline): SGDLS, YYNGEE. The CDR3 contains 15 residues. V lost 4 bases and J 0 bases, leaving 13 bases between the germline ends.

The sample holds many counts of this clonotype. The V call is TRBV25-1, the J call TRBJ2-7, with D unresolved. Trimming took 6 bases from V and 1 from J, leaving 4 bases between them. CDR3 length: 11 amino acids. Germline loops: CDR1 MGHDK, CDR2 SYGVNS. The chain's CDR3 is CASRGSYEQYF. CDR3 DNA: TGTGCCAGCAGGGGTTCCTACGAGCAGTACTTC.

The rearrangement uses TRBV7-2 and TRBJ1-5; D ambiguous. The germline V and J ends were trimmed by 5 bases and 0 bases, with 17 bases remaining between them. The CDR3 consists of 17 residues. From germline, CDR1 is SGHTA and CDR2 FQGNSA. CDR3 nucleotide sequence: TGTGCCAGCAGCCTGAATCCTAGGATCCATAGCAATCAGCCCCAGCATTTT. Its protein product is CASSLNPRIHSNQPQHF.

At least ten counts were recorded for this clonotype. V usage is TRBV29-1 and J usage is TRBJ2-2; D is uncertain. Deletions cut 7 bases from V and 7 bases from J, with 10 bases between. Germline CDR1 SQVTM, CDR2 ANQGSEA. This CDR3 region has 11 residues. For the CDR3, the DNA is TGCAGCGGTCTCGTGGTCGGGGAGCTGTTTTTT. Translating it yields CSGLVVGELFF.

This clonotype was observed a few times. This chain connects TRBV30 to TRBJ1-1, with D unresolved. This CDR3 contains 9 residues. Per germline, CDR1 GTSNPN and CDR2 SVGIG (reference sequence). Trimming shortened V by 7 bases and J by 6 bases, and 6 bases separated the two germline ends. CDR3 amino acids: CASDAEAFF. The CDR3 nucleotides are TGTGCCTCTGACGCTGAAGCTTTCTTT.

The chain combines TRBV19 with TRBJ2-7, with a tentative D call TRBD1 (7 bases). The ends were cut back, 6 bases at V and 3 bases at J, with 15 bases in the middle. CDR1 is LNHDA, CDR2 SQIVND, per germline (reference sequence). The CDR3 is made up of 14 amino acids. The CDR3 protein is CASSRGTAIYEQYF. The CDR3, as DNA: TGTGCCAGTAGCCGCGGGACAGCTATCTACGAGCAGTACTTC.

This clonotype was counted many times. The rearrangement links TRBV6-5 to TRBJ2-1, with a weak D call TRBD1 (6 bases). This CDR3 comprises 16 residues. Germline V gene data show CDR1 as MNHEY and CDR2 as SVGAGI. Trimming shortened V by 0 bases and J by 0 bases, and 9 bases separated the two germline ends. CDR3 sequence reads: CASSYSAGASYNEQFF. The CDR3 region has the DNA TGTGCCAGCAGTTACTCAGCAGGGGCCTCCTACAATGAGCAGTTCTTC.

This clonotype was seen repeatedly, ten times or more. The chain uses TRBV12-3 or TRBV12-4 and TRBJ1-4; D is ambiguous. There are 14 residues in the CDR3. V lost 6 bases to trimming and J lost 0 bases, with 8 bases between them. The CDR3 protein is CASSSSATNEKLFF. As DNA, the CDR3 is TGTGCCAGCAGCTCCAGTGCAACTAATGAAAAACTGTTTTTT.

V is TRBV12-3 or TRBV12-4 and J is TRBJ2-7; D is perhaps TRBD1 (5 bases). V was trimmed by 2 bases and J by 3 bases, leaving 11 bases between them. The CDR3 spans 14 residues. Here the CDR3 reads CASSLTGHNYEQYF. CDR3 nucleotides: TGTGCCAGCAGTTTAACCGGACACAACTACGAGCAGTACTTC.

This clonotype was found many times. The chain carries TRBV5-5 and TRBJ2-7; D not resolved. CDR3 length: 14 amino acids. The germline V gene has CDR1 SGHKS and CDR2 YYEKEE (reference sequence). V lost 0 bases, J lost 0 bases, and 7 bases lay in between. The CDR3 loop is CASSLDWGSYEQYF. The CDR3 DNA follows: TGTGCCAGCAGCTTGGACTGGGGCTCCTACGAGCAGTACTTC.

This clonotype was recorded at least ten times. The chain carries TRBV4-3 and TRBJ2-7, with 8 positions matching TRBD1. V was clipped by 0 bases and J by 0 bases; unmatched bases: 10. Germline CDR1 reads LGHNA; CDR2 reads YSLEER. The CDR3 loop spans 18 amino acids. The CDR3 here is CASSQDPVRQGSSYEQYF. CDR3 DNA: TGCGCCAGCAGCCAAGATCCCGTACGACAGGGGAGCTCCTACGAGCAGTACTTC.

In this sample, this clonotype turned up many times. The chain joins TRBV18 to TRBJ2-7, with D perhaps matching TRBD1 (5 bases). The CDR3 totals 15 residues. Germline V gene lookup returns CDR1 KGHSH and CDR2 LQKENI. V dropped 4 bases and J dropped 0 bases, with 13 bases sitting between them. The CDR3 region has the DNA TGTGCCAGCTCACGGAGAGACAGAAGCTCCTACGAGCAGTACTTC. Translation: CASSRRDRSSYEQYF.

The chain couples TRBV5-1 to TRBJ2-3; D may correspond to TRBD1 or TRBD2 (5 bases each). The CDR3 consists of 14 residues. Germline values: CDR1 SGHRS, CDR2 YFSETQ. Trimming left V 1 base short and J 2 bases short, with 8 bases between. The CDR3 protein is CASSLFGATDTQYF. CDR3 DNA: TGCGCCAGCAGCTTGTTCGGGGCCACAGATACGCAGTATTTT.